The 31 T cell receptor beta chains below were found in one sample sequenced in a study of blood T cells in healthy people across ages. PCR was performed a second time for about 6 to 12 cycles using a sample-barcoded 5' primer and a J-beta primer mix. One entry per CDR3 protein, called by TCRdb with MiXCR from the 5' RACE reads. The table includes around 1,500,000 distinct CDR3 sequences, 28% detected once. Material: blood. These receptors were obtained from a woman in her 30s in good health.

This clonotype turned up a few times. Being one base from a much bigger clone, this may be a read error. The chain employs TRBV7-9 and TRBJ2-5, with D perhaps assigned TRBD1 or TRBD2 (5 bases each). Trimming cost V 5 bases and J 11 bases, with 27 bases left between them. The CDR3 covers 16 residues. Per the germline V gene, CDR1 is SEHNR and CDR2 is FQNEAQ (reference sequence). Here the CDR3 reads CASSAWGSRVSYKQYF. CDR3 nucleotide sequence: TGTGCCAGCAGCGCGTGGGGGAGTAGGGTATCCTACAAGCAGTACTTC.

This chain links TRBV24-1 with TRBJ2-1; maybe TRBD2 (6 bases). V lost 0 bases, J lost 6 bases, and 8 bases lay in between. Germline V gene data show CDR1 as KGHDR and CDR2 as SFDVKD. The CDR3 covers 14 residues. This CDR3 is CATSDLGSGNEQFF. The CDR3 DNA is TGTGCCACCAGTGATTTGGGTAGCGGCAATGAGCAGTTCTTC.

V is TRBV6-5 and J is TRBJ2-7; D not resolved. Germline assignment: CDR1 MNHEY and CDR2 SVGAGI. V was clipped by 3 bases and J by 0 bases, with 12 bases between them. The CDR3 loop spans 15 amino acids. The CDR3, as DNA: TGTGCCAGCAGTTATGGATCCGGCGGCTCCTACGAGCAGTACTTC. Translated, it gives CASSYGSGGSYEQYF.

This clonotype was seen a handful of times. The CDR3 region has the DNA TGTGCCAGCAGTTCTTACGCTAGCGGAAGATCCTACAATGAGCAGTTCTTC. Protein: CASSSYASGRSYNEQFF. This rearrangement joins TRBV6-5 to TRBJ2-1; 7 nucleotides match TRBD2. Germline V lookup: CDR1 MNHEY, CDR2 SVGAGI. The CDR3 is 17 amino acids. The ends lost 4 bases at V and 1 base at J; junction bases unmatched: 10.

This clonotype was seen at least ten times. The chain links TRBV5-1 to TRBJ2-6; 7 nucleotides line up with TRBD1. The CDR3 is 17 amino acids. Germline loops: CDR1 SGHRS, CDR2 YFSETQ. The junction had 9 bases not matched to a gene; V was cut back by 2 bases and J by 4 bases. The CDR3 loop reads CASSFLLGGEGANVLTF. Here the CDR3 DNA reads TGCGCCAGCAGCTTTTTACTAGGGGGCGAAGGGGCCAACGTCCTGACTTTC.

This clonotype was detected a few times. The chain has TRBV9 and TRBJ2-3; 8 nucleotides match TRBD2. The CDR3 is made up of 14 amino acids. After removal of 5 bases from V and 3 bases from J, the junction contained 5 bases not matched to a gene. Germline CDR1 SGDLS, CDR2 YYNGEE. The CDR3 DNA is TGTGCCAGCAGTGTCGGGGGGGTAACAGATACGCAGTATTTT. Amino acids: CASSVGGVTDTQYF.

The chain is built from TRBV11-2 and TRBJ2-5, with a weak D call TRBD2 (6 bases). V gave up 1 base and J gave up 5 bases, with 14 bases separating them. Germline CDR1 SGHAT, CDR2 FQNNGV. The CDR3 is 15 amino acids. CDR3 in DNA: TGTGCCAGCAGCTTAGCCCAGGGAGGTGGGGAGACCCAGTACTTC. It encodes CASSLAQGGGETQYF.

This clonotype occurred a few times. This chain links TRBV5-1 with TRBJ1-2, with a weak D call TRBD1 (5 bases). Germline V gene sequence: CDR1 SGHRS, CDR2 YFSETQ. The V end lost 5 bases, the J end lost 0 bases, and 17 bases lay between the germline ends. CDR3 length equals 16 residues. This chain's CDR3 is CASRLTYGGTNYGYTF. The DNA of the CDR3 is TGCGCCAGCAGACTCACGTACGGGGGAACTAACTATGGCTACACCTTC.

This clonotype has more than one count but fewer than ten. The V and J genes are TRBV29-1 and TRBJ1-1, with D perhaps matching TRBD1 (6 bases). CDR3 length: 14 amino acids. V gave up 5 bases and J gave up 4 bases, with 17 bases separating them. Germline CDR1 and CDR2: SQVTM and ANQGSEA. The CDR3 nucleotides read TGCAGCGTTCGCCCCCTAGACAGGCGCACTGAAGCTTTCTTT. Translation: CSVRPLDRRTEAFF.

This clonotype came up once. A single base separates this from a much larger clone, so it may be a read error. The chain carries TRBV29-1 and TRBJ2-7; D is undetermined. The CDR3 contains 15 residues. Trimming took off 7 bases at V and 2 bases at J, with 21 bases between the two ends. Germline values: CDR1 SQVTM, CDR2 ANQGSEA. In DNA form, the CDR3 reads TGCAGCGCGACTGTACTCGGCCCCACCACCTACGAGCAGTACTTC. Translating it yields CSATVLGPTTYEQYF.

This clonotype was recorded many times. The CDR3 coding sequence is TGTGCCAGCACCAAGGGTAGGGTTAAAGGCTACGAGCAGTACTTC. Protein sequence: CASTKGRVKGYEQYF. The chain is built from TRBV7-2 and TRBJ2-7, with D hard to call. V gave up 7 bases and J gave up 3 bases, with 19 bases separating them. The CDR3 consists of 15 residues. The germline V gene encodes CDR1 SGHTA and CDR2 FQGNSA.

This clonotype turned up a few times. V usage is TRBV28 and J usage is TRBJ2-3; D not resolved. The CDR3 has 14 amino acids. Trimming cost V 6 bases and J 4 bases, with 14 bases left between them. Germline assignment: CDR1 MDHEN and CDR2 SYDVKM. The CDR3: CASRKTQTPDTQYF. Here the CDR3 DNA reads TGTGCCAGCAGAAAAACACAAACCCCAGATACGCAGTATTTT.

The V call is TRBV29-1, the J call TRBJ2-1; D is unresolved. The J call may not be correct, given that the DNA end is closer to TRBJ2-7. Germline values: CDR1 SQVTM, CDR2 ANQGSEA. The CDR3 spans 13 residues. The CDR3 bases are TGCAGCACCTGGGAAAATTCCTACAATGAGCAGTACTTC. This codes for CSTWENSYNEQYF.

V gene TRBV28 combines with J gene TRBJ2-7; no reliable D call. Germline V gene sequence: CDR1 MDHEN, CDR2 SYDVKM. The CDR3 consists of 15 residues. V was pared by 2 bases and J by 0 bases, with 11 bases between. The chain's CDR3 is CASSLVETASYEQYF. The CDR3 DNA reads TGTGCCAGCAGTTTAGTCGAAACAGCCTCCTACGAGCAGTACTTC. The full variable domain, rest sourced from reference TRBV28 and TRBJ2-7, is DVKVTQSSRYLVKRTGEKVFLECVQDMDHENMFWYRQDPGLGLRLIYFSYDVKMKEKGDIPEGYSVSREKKERFSLILESASTNQTSMYLCASSLVETASYEQYFGPGTRLTVT.

The V call is TRBV14, the J call TRBJ2-1; possible D gene TRBD2, 5 bases. V was pared by 6 bases and J by 2 bases, with 14 bases between. Per germline, CDR1 SGHDN and CDR2 FVKESK. The CDR3 loop spans 15 amino acids. The CDR3 reads CASSPGWVTYNEQFF. CDR3 in DNA: TGTGCCAGCAGTCCGGGGTGGGTAACCTACAATGAGCAGTTCTTC.

This clonotype was observed many times. The chain links TRBV10-2 to TRBJ2-5; either TRBD1 or TRBD2 may fit D (5 bases each). The CDR3 sequence is 13 residues long. Germline assignment: CDR1 WSHSY and CDR2 SAAADI. V gave up 8 bases and J gave up 2 bases, with 12 bases separating them. As DNA, the CDR3 is TGCGCCAGCGAACGGGACCGTCAAGAGACCCAGTACTTC. Its translation: CASERDRQETQYF.

With respect to this clonotype: This may stem from a read error, because a much larger clone lies one nucleotide away. The rearrangement joins TRBV9 to TRBJ2-1; 13 bases fit TRBD2. V lost 4 bases, J lost 9 bases, and 7 bases stayed unmatched. The CDR3 runs 15 residues. The germline CDR1 and CDR2 sequences are SGDLS and YYNGEE. The CDR3 nucleotides read TGTGCCAGCAGCACTACTAGCGGGAGGGTTCCTGAGCAGTTCTTC. This encodes CASSTTSGRVPEQFF.

There are a few counts of this clonotype. The chain couples TRBV7-9 to TRBJ2-1; 7 bases map to TRBD2. This CDR3 has 15 amino acids. Germline V CDR1 and CDR2: SEHNR, FQNEAQ (reference sequence). The trim removed 1 base at V and 6 bases at J, leaving 6 bases unmatched. The CDR3 loop reads CASSLVFSGLNEQFF. The CDR3 region has the DNA TGTGCCAGCAGCTTAGTATTTAGCGGGCTCAATGAGCAGTTCTTC. Full variable domain (missing parts from reference TRBV7-9 and TRBJ2-1): DTGVSQNPRHKITKRGQNVTFRCDPISEHNRLYWYRQTLGQGPEFLTYFQNEAQLEKSRLLSDRFSAERPKGSFSTLEIQRTEQGDSAMYLCASSLVFSGLNEQFFGPGTRLTVL.

This clonotype was counted between two and nine times. The gene calls are TRBV7-2 and TRBJ1-4; D unclear. The germline V and J ends were trimmed by 5 bases and 8 bases, with 12 bases remaining between them. CDR3 length: 13 residues. Per germline, CDR1 SGHTA and CDR2 FQGNSA. DNA of the CDR3: TGTGCCAGCAGCGAGGGATCGTTGGAAAAACTGTTTTTT. Amino acid sequence: CASSEGSLEKLFF.

This chain links TRBV12-5 with TRBJ2-7; possible D gene TRBD1, 6 bases. The CDR3 length is 17 residues. The V gene lost 5 bases and the J gene lost 0 bases, with 20 bases spanning the gap. In germline, CDR1 is LGHNT, CDR2 FRNRAP. CDR3 residues: CASGPGLNRDGSYEQYF. The CDR3, as DNA: TGTGCTAGTGGTCCCGGGTTGAACAGGGACGGCTCCTACGAGCAGTACTTC.

The gene calls are TRBV6-5 and TRBJ2-2; D is unclear. V lost 5 bases and J lost 6, with 7 bases in between. Germline V lookup: CDR1 MNHEY, CDR2 SVGAGI. This CDR3 is 12 amino acids long. The CDR3 DNA sequence: TGTGCCAGCAGTCAATACCCCGGGGAGCTGTTTTTT. It is translated as CASSQYPGELFF.

At least ten counts were recorded for this clonotype. The chain recombines TRBV20-1 with TRBJ2-7, with TRBD1 matching 7 bases. After removal of 3 bases from V and 4 bases from J, the junction contained 12 bases not matched to a gene. Germline-derived CDR1 and CDR2 are DFQATT and SNEGSKA (reference sequence). The CDR3 is 15 residues long. CDR3 region: CSARMSGQLAYEQYF. In DNA form, the CDR3 reads TGCAGTGCTAGGATGTCGGGACAGTTGGCGTACGAGCAGTACTTC.

This chain connects TRBV6-6 to TRBJ1-5; TRBD1 aligns across 7 bases. Germline loops: CDR1 MNHNY, CDR2 SVGAGI (reference sequence). The V segment lost 0 bases and the J segment 4 bases; nucleotides outside the gene matches: 3. The length of the CDR3 is 15 residues. The CDR3 here is CASSYSGQHNQPQHF. CDR3 bases: TGTGCCAGCAGTTACTCGGGACAGCATAATCAGCCCCAGCATTTT.

The rearrangement links TRBV12-3 or TRBV12-4 to TRBJ1-2; TRBD1 matches 9 bases. This CDR3 has 16 residues. V was pared by 6 bases and J by 6 bases, with 14 bases of the junction left unmatched. In nucleotides, the CDR3 is TGTGCCAGCAGCACTTCCGGGACAGGGAATAGCCATGGCTACACCTTC. Protein product: CASSTSGTGNSHGYTF.

As concerns this clonotype: A read error is possible here, since a much larger clone lies one base away. The CDR3: CASSLVSSRRARETQYF. Written as DNA, the CDR3 is TGTGCCAGCAGCTTAGTTAGTAGCAGGAGGGCCAGGGAGACCCAGTACTTC. V is TRBV7-8 and J is TRBJ2-5; possibly TRBD2 for D (6 bases). Germline CDR1 is SGHVS and CDR2 is FQNEAQ. CDR3 length equals 17 residues. Trimming took off 1 base at V and 5 bases at J, with 20 bases between the two ends.

This chain connects TRBV3-1 to TRBJ2-7, with 7 bases lining up with TRBD2. The CDR3 extends over 16 amino acids. V shed 0 bases, J shed 4 bases, and the junction held 9 bases outside the gene matches. Germline V gene data show CDR1 as LGHDT and CDR2 as YNNKEL (reference sequence). CDR3: CASSQERLAVRYEQYF. DNA for the CDR3: TGTGCCAGCAGCCAAGAGAGGCTAGCGGTGCGGTACGAGCAGTACTTC.

This rearrangement joins TRBV6-5 to TRBJ2-1; 13 positions match TRBD2. Germline V gene lookup returns CDR1 MNHEY and CDR2 SVGAGI. V trimming: 6 bases; J trimming: 8 bases; junction bases outside the gene matches: 4. This CDR3 spans 14 amino acids. As DNA, the CDR3 is TGTGCCAGCAGGGGACTAGCGGGAATTGATGAGCAGTTCTTC. It specifies CASRGLAGIDEQFF.

This clonotype was observed many times. The V and J genes are TRBV20-1 and TRBJ2-5; no clear D gene. The germline CDR1 and CDR2 sequences are DFQATT and SNEGSKA (reference sequence). This CDR3 comprises 9 residues. CDR3 sequence reads: CRAPETQYF. The DNA of the CDR3 is TGCAGGGCTCCAGAGACCCAGTACTTC.

This clonotype came up many times. The genes are TRBV6-1 and TRBJ2-4; tentative D call: TRBD1 (5 bases). CDR3 length equals 12 residues. V was trimmed by 0 bases and J by 12 bases, leaving 9 bases between them. Germline V gene sequence: CDR1 MNHNS, CDR2 SASEGT. The CDR3 sequence is CASSEAGQYQYF. The CDR3 DNA is TGTGCCAGCAGTGAAGCGGGGCAGTATCAGTACTTC.

This clonotype was seen repeatedly, ten times or more. The chain is built from TRBV28 and TRBJ2-1; 8 bases fit TRBD2. V trimming: 5 bases; J trimming: 6 bases; junction bases outside the gene matches: 12. This CDR3 contains 16 residues. Germline V gives CDR1 MDHEN, CDR2 SYDVKM. As DNA, the CDR3 is TGTGCCAGCAGTGTCTTCAGCGGGGGCTCACTCAATGAGCAGTTCTTC. This codes for CASSVFSGGSLNEQFF.

In this sample, this clonotype turned up a few times. The chain combines TRBV3-1 with TRBJ2-4, with TRBD2 as a possible D gene (5 bases). The V end was cut by 1 base, the J end by 13 bases, with 14 bases between. The length of the CDR3 is 13 residues. Germline V gene sequence: CDR1 LGHDT, CDR2 YNNKEL (reference sequence). The CDR3: CASSQGTLGEQYF. The CDR3 region has the DNA TGTGCCAGCAGCCAAGGGACGCTGGGAGAGCAGTACTTC.